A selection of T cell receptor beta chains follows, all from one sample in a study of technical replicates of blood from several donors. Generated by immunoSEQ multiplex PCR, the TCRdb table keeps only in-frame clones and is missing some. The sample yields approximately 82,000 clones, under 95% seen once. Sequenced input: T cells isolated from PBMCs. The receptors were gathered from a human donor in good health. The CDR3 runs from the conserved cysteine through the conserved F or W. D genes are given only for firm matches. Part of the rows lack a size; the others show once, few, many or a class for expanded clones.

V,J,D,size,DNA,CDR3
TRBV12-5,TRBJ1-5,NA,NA,TGTGCTAGTGGTTTTCACGCAGGGGCGAATCAGCCCCAGCATTTT,CASGFHAGANQPQHF
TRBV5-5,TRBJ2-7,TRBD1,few,TGTGCCAGCAGCCCAACCACAGGGGGGATAGCCGAGCAGTACTTC,CASSPTTGGIAEQYF
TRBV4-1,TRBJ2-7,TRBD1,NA,TGCGCCAGCAGCCAGATAATATCCGGGACAGACTACGAGCAGTACTTC,CASSQIISGTDYEQYF
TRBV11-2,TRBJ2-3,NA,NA,TGTGCCAGCAGCGGCGGAAGGAGTCGGAATACGCAGTATTTT,CASSGGRSRNTQYF
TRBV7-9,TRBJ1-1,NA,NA,TGTGCCAGCACCACTGGGAACACTGAAGCTTTCTTT,CASTTGNTEAFF
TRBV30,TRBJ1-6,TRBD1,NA,TGTGCCTGGACCCAGAAAACCGGGACAGCCCATTCACCCCTCCACTTT,CAWTQKTGTAHSPLHF
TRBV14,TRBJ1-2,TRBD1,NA,TGTGCCAGCAGCCAAGACCAGGGGGGCTATGGCTACACCTTC,CASSQDQGGYGYTF
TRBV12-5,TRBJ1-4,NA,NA,TGTGCTAGTGGCCCCGGACTGGCTATTAATGAAAAACTGTTTTTT,CASGPGLAINEKLFF
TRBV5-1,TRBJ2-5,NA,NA,TGCGCCAGCAGCTTCCCGGGGGTAGAGACCCAGTACTTC,CASSFPGVETQYF
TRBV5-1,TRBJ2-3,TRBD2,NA,TGCGCCAGCAGCTCTATACTGGGACTAGCAGACACAGATACGCAGTATTTT,CASSSILGLADTDTQYF
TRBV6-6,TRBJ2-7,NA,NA,TGTGCCAGCAGGTTGGGACTGGGAACCTACGAGCAGTACTTC,CASRLGLGTYEQYF
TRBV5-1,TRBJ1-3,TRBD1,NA,TGCGCCAGCAGCCAAGGACAGGGGGCTTTCTCTGGAAACACCATATATTTT,CASSQGQGAFSGNTIYF
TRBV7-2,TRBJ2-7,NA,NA,TGTGCCAGCAGCTTAGCTGGAGGTGGGGGGTTCTACGAGCAGTACTTC,CASSLAGGGGFYEQYF
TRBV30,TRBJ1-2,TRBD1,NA,TGTGCCTGGAGTGCCTATAGAATGGACAGGGAGGGTCCCACACCCACTTATGAATATGGCTACACCTTC,CAWSAYRMDREGPTPTYEYGYTF
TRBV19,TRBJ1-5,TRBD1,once,TGTGCCAGTAGTAGGATACAGGGGGGTCAGCCCCAGCATTTT,CASSRIQGGQPQHF
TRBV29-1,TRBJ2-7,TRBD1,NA,TGCAGCGCTCGAGGGACAGGGGCCTACGAGCAGTACTTC,CSARGTGAYEQYF
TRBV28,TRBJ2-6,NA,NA,TGTGCCAGCAGCTCTTTCGCTGGGGCCAACGTCCTGACTTTC,CASSSFAGANVLTF
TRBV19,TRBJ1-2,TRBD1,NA,TGTGCCAGTATAGGGGGACAGAAAAGAGGGTATGGCTACACCTTC,CASIGGQKRGYGYTF
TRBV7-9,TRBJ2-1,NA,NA,TGTGCCAGCAGCTTAGGATGGGGGGAGTTCTACAATGAGCAGTTCTTC,CASSLGWGEFYNEQFF
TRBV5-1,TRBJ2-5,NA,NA,TGCGCCAGCAGCCTGGCATCGACAGAAGAGACCCAGTACTTC,CASSLASTEETQYF
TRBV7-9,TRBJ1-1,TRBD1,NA,TGTGCCAGCAGCCCAGGGACAGACACTGAAGCTTTCTTT,CASSPGTDTEAFF
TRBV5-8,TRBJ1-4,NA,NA,TGTGCCAGCATCCCACCCCCGGAGAGCCTTAATGAAAAACTGTTTTTT,CASIPPPESLNEKLFF
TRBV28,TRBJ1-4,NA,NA,TGTGCCAGCAGTTTTTTAGGGAGACTGTTTTTT,CASSFLGRLFF
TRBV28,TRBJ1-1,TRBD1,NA,TGTGCCAGCAAGATTACCGGACAGGGGGCGCAGTATGGTGAAGCTTTCTTT,CASKITGQGAQYGEAFF
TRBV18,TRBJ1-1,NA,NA,TGTGCCAGCTCACTAATGATAGGTGACTGGGCTTTCTTT,CASSLMIGDWAFF
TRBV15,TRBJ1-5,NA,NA,TGTGCCACCAGCGAATCCTTACAGGTCACTTACGGCAATCAGCCCCAGCATTTT,CATSESLQVTYGNQPQHF
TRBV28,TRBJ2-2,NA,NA,TGTGCCAGCAGTTTAGAAGCAGGGGCCGCCGGGGAGCTGTTTTTT,CASSLEAGAAGELFF
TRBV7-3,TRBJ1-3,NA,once,TGTGCCAGCAGTCGCGAACCTGGAAACACCATATATTTT,CASSREPGNTIYF
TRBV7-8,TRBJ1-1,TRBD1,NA,TGTGCCAGCAGCTTAGACGGGACAGCGAACACTGAAGCTTTCTTT,CASSLDGTANTEAFF
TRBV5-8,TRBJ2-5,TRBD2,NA,TGTGCCAGCAGCTTCGGACGGACTAGCGGGGGGGAGACCCAGTACTTC,CASSFGRTSGGETQYF
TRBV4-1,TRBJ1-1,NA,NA,TGCGCCAGCAGCCAAGATCGGGCCGGGGAGGGGCCGAACACTGAAGCTTTCTTT,CASSQDRAGEGPNTEAFF
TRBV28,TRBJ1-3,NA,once,TGTGCCAGCGGGACGGAGCGACTTGGGACTCGAAACACCATATATTTT,CASGTERLGTRNTIYF
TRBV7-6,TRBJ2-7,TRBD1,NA,TGTGCCAGCAGCTTAGAGGGACAGGGAGTTAACGAGCAGTACTTC,CASSLEGQGVNEQYF
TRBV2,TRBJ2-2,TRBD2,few,TGTGCCAGCAGCATACTAGCGGGTCTTTCCGGGGAGCTGTTTTTT,CASSILAGLSGELFF
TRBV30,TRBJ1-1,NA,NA,TGTGCCTGGAGAGGGGTAGGTAGCACTGAAGCTTTCTTT,CAWRGVGSTEAFF
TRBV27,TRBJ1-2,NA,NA,TGTGCCAGCAGTCCCCAGGGGAGTCGTGGCTACACCTTC,CASSPQGSRGYTF
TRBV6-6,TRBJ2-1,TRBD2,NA,TGTGCCAGCAGTTACCCCTGGACTAGCGGGAGGGATGAGCAGTTCTTC,CASSYPWTSGRDEQFF
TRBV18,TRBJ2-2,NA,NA,TGTGCCAGCTCACCACTGGGCGAGAACACCGGGGAGCTGTTTTTT,CASSPLGENTGELFF
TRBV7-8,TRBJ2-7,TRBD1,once,TGTGCCAGCAGCGCCTACAGGGGTCTTTCCTACGAGCAGTACTTC,CASSAYRGLSYEQYF
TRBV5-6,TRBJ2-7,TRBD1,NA,TGTGCCAGCAGCATACGGGACAGATCCTACGAGCAGTACTTC,CASSIRDRSYEQYF
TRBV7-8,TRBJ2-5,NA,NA,TGTGCCAGCAGCCCAAGGAGCGTGACCCAGTACTTC,CASSPRSVTQYF